Included here is one T cell receptor (beta chain) sequence, with context. Its antigen remains undetermined. Base quality data are lacking; no much larger clone is found one base away. The sample belongs to a study of shared clonotypes between healthy human individuals (TCRdb year 2020). As for the study more broadly: The cohort comprised a couple of women and a few men aged 18 to 49 years. To increase sequencing depth and limit assay-specific biases, different laboratories used diverse techniques to prepare libraries and sequence TCR repertoires. Between about 0.8 and 9 billion PBMCs per donor were obtained by leukapheresis. Blood TCR repertoires of four to six healthy adults were deeply sequenced to estimate repertoire size and the extent of clonotype sharing between individuals. For each donor, three plates each were used for CD4 naive and CD4 memory, two plates were used for CD8 naive, and one plate was used for CD8 memory.

Healthy HIV-negative adults with no recently reported acute infections or vaccinations were included as donors. All donors were Caucasian adults living in Nashville, Tennessee, USA. CD4+ T cells were enriched by magnetic negative selection; naive cells were then positively selected on CD45RA, and the negative fraction formed the memory subset. Blood was collected by leukapheresis, and PBMCs were isolated by Ficoll-Histopaque density gradient centrifugation and then cryopreserved in liquid nitrogen vapor phase. Analytical flow cytometry was used to check the purity and quantity of every magnetically sorted T cell population. Genomic DNA was isolated from every sorted fraction and measured by UV absorbance on a Nanodrop 2000c. Taken from the germline V gene (reference sequence), the CDR1 and CDR2 loops are SGHNT and YYREEE. Trimming takes 1 base from V and 0 bases from J, and the germline ends sit 11 bases apart. The CDR3 spans 15 residues, from the cysteine through the phenylalanine. Here the CDR3 DNA is all that survives: 45 bases in frame from base 1.

The full study reports these points: Larger estimated clonotype richness was generally found for naive subsets than for memory subsets. Higher generation probabilities were observed for clonotypes shared by all four sorted-subset donors than for non-shared clonotypes. The small number of donors limited the genetic and exposure-history diversity represented. Across several donors, around 5.4% of naive CD4, approximately 3.6% of naive CD8, 2.3% of memory CD4, and around 0.4% of memory CD8 clonotypes were shared. Rarefaction of sorted-subset datasets indicated incomplete sequencing despite the large sequencing depth. Pairwise subsampling led to the expectation that sequencing depth would affect the degree of clonotype sharing among donors. Sampling was restricted to blood, and TCR repertoires in tissues likely differ from the TCR repertoires found in blood.

Using the deep immunoSEQ assay, TCR CDR3 regions were amplified from genomic DNA by multiplex PCR. Extracted genomic DNA from each cell subset was spread evenly across all wells of several immunoSEQ 96-well plates, with each plate serving as a replicate. For sorted subsets, each replicate PCR was loaded with around 200 ng genomic DNA, equivalent to about 30,000 T cell genomes. The purified libraries were quantified using a Qubit 3.0 fluorometer, sized with a Bioanalyzer 2100, and then quantified again using the KAPA Library Quantification kit. Every immunoSEQ 96-well plate was sequenced on a separate single-read 150-cycle Illumina NextSeq 550 flow cell. The study's processing was this. Because the immunoSEQ output held only junctional sequences and lacked quality scores, the filtering could not match the filtering applied to full-length reads. Sequences were annotated with PyIR, a Python wrapper for IgBLAST v1.9, and V/J genes and CDR3 were assigned using IMGT germline references. Reads with weak V/J assignments (E-value above 1e-6), missing CDR3, stop codons, out-of-frame junctions, or ambiguous translated residues were removed. V3J clonotypes were defined as sequences sharing the same inferred V gene, J gene, and CDR3 amino acid sequence. Percentage overlap between repertoires was calculated by dividing the number of shared unique clonotypes by the size of the smaller repertoire. RTK rarefaction, the Chao1 estimator, and Recon v2.1 estimates of unobserved clonotypes were used to assess repertoire richness. For all TCRbeta clonotypes obtained by the gDNA method from several donors, generation probabilities were computed with OLGA. TCRdb holds this immuneACCESS table with in-frame rearrangements only. Some clones are missing; in checked studies, unresolved V genes explain under half, and the rest has no known cause. That table is the source of V, J and clone size, and D and trimming were worked out from the DNA. This sample lists around 2.1 million clones; around 95% were detected once. 0.13% of the sample comes from the top ten.

This receptor was identified in a man aged 18 to 30 in good health. Source material: naive CD4+ T cells sorted from blood. Interpreted using the paper, the cell subset or site label stands for: CD45RA+ positively selected. In this chain, TRBV5-4 is recombined with TRBJ2-7, with a tentative D gene TRBD1 over 6 matching bases. The CDR3 corresponds to CASSLQGPSSYEQYF. The nucleotide sequence reads as follows: TGTGCCAGCAGCTTGCAGGGGCCCAGCTCCTACGAGCAGTACTTC.